The subject of this entry is one T cell receptor beta chain. Its specificity is not known. These data belong to a study of T cell responses to AZD1222 COVID-19 vaccine. Whole-study findings and limits: The study sampled repertoires only after the peak T cell response. Possibly, clonal diversity was underestimated; donors were largely white British and included more females.

The germline gives CDR1 MGHRA, CDR2 YSYEKL. V was clipped by 0 bases and J by 6 bases; unmatched bases: 10. There are 19 residues in the CDR3. Produced via immunoSEQ multiplex PCR; TCRdb's table is partial and in-frame only. The sample holds about 110,000 clones, around 84% seen once. The gene calls are TRBV4-1 and TRBJ2-3; 15 nucleotides line up with TRBD2. The sequences come from peripheral blood, collected on day 0 of AZD1222 vaccination. The TCR sequence derives from an adult in good health. Here the CDR3 reads CASSQDRTSGGAGEDTQYF. As DNA, the CDR3 is TGCGCCAGCAGCCAAGATAGGACTAGCGGGGGGGCCGGGGAGGATACGCAGTATTTT.